This entry describes one TCR beta chain. Its target is unknown. MiXCR, run by TCRdb on the reads, gives a single entry per CDR3 protein. The table includes around 800,000 distinct CDR3 sequences, approximately 32% detected once. The data were taken from a study of T cell repertoires in cytomegalovirus infection. Across the whole study: CMV infection together with matching HLA type was indicated by public TCR beta signatures.

Trimming removed 3 bases at V and 5 bases at J, with 11 bases between. This CDR3 comprises 13 residues. Germline V gene sequence: CDR1 MNHEY, CDR2 SVGAGI. Source: cultured CD8+ T cells from PBMCs, taken from culture after CMV antigen stimulation. This chain joins TRBV6-5 and TRBJ2-7; D not resolved. The receptor's source is a human donor in good health (CMV status not recorded). Some clones in this sample may be carry-over from other donors' samples. CDR3 loop: CASSYGWDNEQYF. DNA for the CDR3: TGTGCCAGCAGTTATGGTTGGGATAACGAGCAGTACTTC.